These 27 T cell receptor beta chains share one sample of origin, sequenced in a study of T cell responses to AZD1222 COVID-19 vaccine. Using immunoSEQ multiplex PCR, the repertoire was profiled, and TCRdb retains in-frame clones only, with some absent. The sample gives about 120,000 clones, 91% of which show up once; almost 5.5% is in the top ten. This material consisted of peripheral blood, taken on day 0 of AZD1222 vaccination. These receptors were obtained from an adult in good health.

The genes are TRBV23-1 and TRBJ2-1, with D unresolved. TRBV23-1 is sorted into the ORF group, with uncertain function. This CDR3 has 10 amino acids. V lost 3 bases and J 9 bases, leaving 3 bases between the germline ends. CDR3: CASSQIEQFF. The CDR3 DNA is TGCGCCAGCAGTCAGATTGAGCAGTTCTTC.

The rearrangement links TRBV5-1 to TRBJ1-4, with a possible D match to TRBD1 (5 bases). Trimming took 1 base from V and 6 from J, leaving 10 bases between them. The CDR3 contains 14 residues. Per the germline V gene, CDR1 is SGHRS and CDR2 is YFSETQ. This CDR3 is CASSLWGRDEKLFF. CDR3 DNA sequence: TGCGCCAGCAGCTTGTGGGGCAGGGATGAAAAACTGTTTTTT. Full variable domain (missing parts from reference TRBV5-1 and TRBJ1-4): KAGVTQTPRYLIKTRGQQVTLSCSPISGHRSVSWYQQTPGQGLQFLFEYFSETQRNKGNFPGRFSGRQFSNSRSEMNVSTLELGDSALYLCASSLWGRDEKLFFGSGTQLSVL.

V gene TRBV28 combines with J gene TRBJ2-7; D is uncertain. The CDR3 spans 13 residues. Germline CDR1 is MDHEN and CDR2 is SYDVKM. The V and J ends lost 6 bases and 6 bases respectively, with 15 bases between them. The CDR3 is CASRKTGSGEQYF. The CDR3 coding sequence is TGTGCCAGCAGAAAGACTGGTTCAGGCGAGCAGTACTTC.

The V and J genes are TRBV7-9 and TRBJ2-1, with D tentatively TRBD2 (5 bases). Germline-derived CDR1 and CDR2 are SEHNR and FQNEAQ (reference sequence). This CDR3 comprises 13 residues. V gave up 0 bases and J gave up 9 bases, with 9 bases separating them. CDR3 sequence reads: CASSLASVAEQFF. The CDR3 nucleotides read TGTGCCAGCAGCTTAGCTAGCGTGGCTGAGCAGTTCTTC.

The chain combines TRBV9 with TRBJ1-2; TRBD1 matches 7 bases. There are 14 residues in the CDR3. In germline, CDR1 is SGDLS, CDR2 YYNGEE. V shed 0 bases, J shed 6 bases, and the junction held 5 bases outside the gene matches. CDR3 region: CASSVEPGGNGYTF. CDR3 bases: TGTGCCAGCAGCGTAGAACCAGGGGGGAATGGCTACACCTTC.

This clone was found once. The gene calls are TRBV28 and TRBJ2-7; D uncertain. The CDR3 consists of 13 residues. CDR1 MDHEN and CDR2 SYDVKM come from the germline V gene. The V end was cut by 2 bases, the J end by 3 bases, with 8 bases between. The CDR3 nucleotides are TGTGCCAGCAGTTTACCAGCCGGCTACGAGCAGTACTTC. Its translation: CASSLPAGYEQYF. Combining the CDR3 with reference TRBV28 and TRBJ2-7 gives the whole variable domain DVKVTQSSRYLVKRTGEKVFLECVQDMDHENMFWYRQDPGLGLRLIYFSYDVKMKEKGDIPEGYSVSREKKERFSLILESASTNQTSMYLCASSLPAGYEQYFGPGTRLTVT.

The CDR3 protein is CASSPGGAGQPQHF. CDR3 nucleotide sequence: TGTGCCAGCAGTCCCGGGGGCGCCGGGCAGCCCCAGCATTTT. The V gene is TRBV28, the J gene TRBJ1-5, with TRBD1 as a possible D gene (6 bases). Looked up from germline, CDR1 is MDHEN and CDR2 is SYDVKM. The CDR3 loop spans 14 amino acids. The germline V and J ends were trimmed by 5 bases and 7 bases, with 15 bases remaining between them.

The CDR3 loop reads CASSQDLGHYTEAFF. CDR3 DNA sequence: TGTGCCAGCAGCCAAGATCTAGGGCATTATACTGAAGCTTTCTTT. V gene TRBV3-1 (or the pseudogene TRBV3-2) combines with J gene TRBJ1-1; no clear D gene. Trimming left V 0 bases short and J 5 bases short, with 13 bases between. Per germline, CDR1 LGHDT and CDR2 YNNKEL (reference sequence). The CDR3 is 15 residues long.

The rearrangement links TRBV11-2 to TRBJ1-3; a possible D gene is TRBD1 (5 bases). V was cut by 5 bases and J by 0 bases, with 11 bases left in between. Germline CDR1 reads SGHAT; CDR2 reads FQNNGV. CDR3 size: 15 residues. CDR3 sequence: CASSRRGPSGNTIYF. CDR3 nucleotides: TGTGCCAGCAGCCGTAGGGGCCCCTCTGGAAACACCATATATTTT.

This clone was seen more than once but under ten times. V gene TRBV19 combines with J gene TRBJ2-5; 7 bases align to TRBD2. V trimming: 4 bases; J trimming: 6 bases; junction bases outside the gene matches: 8. The CDR3 spans 14 residues. Germline assignment: CDR1 LNHDA and CDR2 SQIVND (reference sequence). The DNA for the CDR3 is TGTGCCAGTAGTACCCAGACTAGCCTACAGACCCAGTACTTC. It encodes CASSTQTSLQTQYF.

This chain joins TRBV2 and TRBJ1-5, with D perhaps TRBD1 (5 bases). With 7 bases removed from V and 4 bases from J, the gap between germline ends came to 17 bases. CDR3 size: 15 residues. Germline V gene lookup returns CDR1 SNHLY and CDR2 FYNNEI. CDR3 DNA: TGTGCCAGCAACTGGGACGGGATAAATAATCAGCCCCAGCATTTT. Translation: CASNWDGINNQPQHF.

This clone has a single count. The gene calls are TRBV6-1 and TRBJ2-2, with TRBD1 as a possible D gene (6 bases). Germline CDR1 MNHNS, CDR2 SASEGT. Trimming removed 3 bases at V and 13 bases at J, with 15 bases between. The CDR3 length is 13 residues. CDR3 nucleotide sequence: TGTGCCAGCAGTGAGGATGGTCAGGGGTCGCTGTTTTTT. The encoded protein is CASSEDGQGSLFF.

J is TRBJ2-5 and V is TRBV30; maybe TRBD1 (6 bases). This CDR3 contains 14 residues. Trimming took off 2 bases at V and 4 bases at J, with 14 bases between the two ends. The germline V gene encodes CDR1 GTSNPN and CDR2 SVGIG (reference sequence). CDR3 coding DNA: TGTGCCTGGAGTTGGACAGTCCTTTTAGAGACCCAGTACTTC. It specifies CAWSWTVLLETQYF.

This chain links TRBV30 with TRBJ1-3; D not resolved. The ends were cut back, 0 bases at V and 1 base at J, with 7 bases in the middle. CDR3 length: 14 amino acids. The germline V gene encodes CDR1 GTSNPN and CDR2 SVGIG (reference sequence). The CDR3 DNA reads as TGTGCCTGGAGTGTACTGAGATCTGGAAACACCATATATTTT. Its protein product is CAWSVLRSGNTIYF.

J is TRBJ2-4 and V is TRBV2; D could derive from TRBD1 or TRBD2 (5 bases each). Germline CDR1 and CDR2: SNHLY and FYNNEI. V gave up 7 bases and J gave up 4 bases, with 11 bases separating them. CDR3 size: 13 residues. CDR3 sequence reads: CASTGWGKNIQYF. Here the CDR3 DNA reads TGTGCCAGCACGGGGTGGGGGAAAAACATTCAGTACTTC.

This clone was seen a single time. This chain links TRBV7-2 with TRBJ2-1; no definite D call. The length of the CDR3 is 12 residues. Germline-derived CDR1 and CDR2 are SGHTA and FQGNSA. V was cut by 0 bases and J by 7 bases, with 4 bases left in between. CDR3 DNA: TGTGCCAGCAGCTTAGCGTGGAATGAGCAGTTCTTC. Encoded protein: CASSLAWNEQFF.

The J gene is TRBJ1-6, the V gene TRBV27; TRBD1 might be the D (5 bases). The CDR3 is 17 amino acids. Germline loops: CDR1 MNHEY, CDR2 SMNVEV (reference sequence). V lost 1 base, J lost 7 bases, and 17 bases lay in between. CDR3 sequence: CASSLFLGQGGNSPLHF. DNA for the CDR3: TGTGCCAGCAGTTTATTCCTTGGGCAGGGTGGCAATTCACCCCTCCACTTT.

The chain couples TRBV5-1 to TRBJ1-1; 8 nucleotides line up with TRBD1. Germline V gene lookup returns CDR1 SGHRS and CDR2 YFSETQ. With V trimmed by 4 bases and J by 5 bases, 13 bases remained unmatched. The CDR3 runs to 16 residues. This chain's CDR3 is CASSPQGARIKTEAFF. As DNA, the CDR3 is TGCGCCAGCAGCCCCCAGGGGGCGCGGATTAAAACTGAAGCTTTCTTT.

V gene TRBV19 combines with J gene TRBJ1-5; D not resolved. The V gene lost 4 bases and the J gene lost 0 bases, with 22 bases spanning the gap. There are 19 residues in the CDR3. Germline V CDR1 and CDR2: LNHDA, SQIVND (reference sequence). CDR3 region: CASSKDPPGLTYSNQPQHF. Here the CDR3 DNA reads TGTGCCAGTAGTAAAGACCCCCCCGGACTAACCTATAGCAATCAGCCCCAGCATTTT.

V usage is TRBV28 and J usage is TRBJ2-7, with a tentative D call TRBD1 (5 bases). The CDR3 spans 16 residues. V lost 6 bases, J lost 3 bases, and 21 bases lay in between. CDR1 and CDR2 (germline): MDHEN, SYDVKM. The CDR3 protein is CASRGGAGLVNYEQYF. The DNA of the CDR3 is TGTGCCAGCAGGGGTGGGGCAGGGCTAGTGAACTACGAGCAGTACTTC.

This chain links TRBV5-1 with TRBJ1-2; 7 bases map to TRBD1. This CDR3 comprises 14 residues. The germline V gene encodes CDR1 SGHRS and CDR2 YFSETQ. J gave up 2 bases and V 4 bases, and 5 bases lay outside the gene matches. CDR3 in amino acids: CASSLPDRNYGYTF. The CDR3 DNA is TGCGCCAGCAGCCTCCCGGACAGGAACTATGGCTACACCTTC.

The chain has TRBV3-1 (or the pseudogene TRBV3-2) and TRBJ1-2, with TRBD1 identical over 8 bases. Germline lookup yields CDR1 LGHDT and CDR2 YNNKEL (reference sequence). The ends lost 4 bases at V and 8 bases at J; junction bases unmatched: 15. The CDR3 length is 16 residues. The CDR3 region is CASSRDRSNMAWGYTF. DNA of the CDR3: TGTGCCAGCAGCCGGGACAGGTCAAATATGGCTTGGGGCTACACCTTC.

V is TRBV5-1 and J is TRBJ2-1, with 9 bases that match TRBD2. The length of the CDR3 is 16 residues. V gave up 0 bases and J gave up 8 bases; unmatched junction bases: 9. CDR1 SGHRS and CDR2 YFSETQ come from the germline V gene. The CDR3 protein is CASSLELAGVVDEQFF. DNA for the CDR3: TGCGCCAGCAGCTTGGAATTAGCGGGAGTCGTGGATGAGCAGTTCTTC.

This clone has just one count. The chain employs TRBV9 and TRBJ2-2, with D tentatively TRBD2 (5 bases). CDR1 is SGDLS, CDR2 YYNGEE, per germline. The CDR3 sequence is 16 residues long. Between the trimmed V and J ends, which lost 0 bases and 1 base, there was a span of 10 bases. The CDR3 bases are TGTGCCAGCAGCGTAGAGGCTAGCAGGAACACCGGGGAGCTGTTTTTT. It is translated as CASSVEASRNTGELFF.

This chain joins TRBV30 and TRBJ1-5; tentative D call: TRBD1 (5 bases). Germline CDR1 GTSNPN, CDR2 SVGIG (reference sequence). This CDR3 contains 12 residues. V lost 8 bases to trimming and J lost 0 bases, with 8 bases between them. For the CDR3, the DNA is TGTGCCCAGGGAGATAGCAATCAGCCCCAGCATTTT. Protein sequence: CAQGDSNQPQHF.

J is TRBJ1-5 and V is TRBV4-2, with TRBD1 matching 7 bases. Trimming took 0 bases from V and 4 from J; bases not matched to a gene: 6. Germline CDR1 is LGHNA and CDR2 is YNFKEQ. CDR3 length: 16 residues. The CDR3 region is CASSQDPVQGNQPQHF. The CDR3, as DNA: TGTGCCAGCAGCCAAGACCCAGTACAGGGGAATCAGCCCCAGCATTTT.

The chain is built from TRBV30 and TRBJ2-1; D ambiguous. V shed 3 bases and J shed 8 bases, with 14 bases lying between them. Germline-derived CDR1 and CDR2 are GTSNPN and SVGIG (reference sequence). The CDR3 sequence is 13 residues long. The DNA of the CDR3 is TGTGCCTGGAGAAGACTCTCCTTCGATGAGCAGTTCTTC. Its protein is CAWRRLSFDEQFF.